This TCR beta chain emerged from a study of T cell repertoires in cytomegalovirus infection. Germline CDR1 SSHAT, CDR2 FNYEAQ (reference sequence). The CDR3 totals 16 residues. TCRdb re-derived calls from the reads in MiXCR, one entry per CDR3 protein. The top ten clones hold 58% of a sample with more than 95,000 distinct CDR3 sequences, around 32% of them seen once. This clonotype showed up many times. Its antigen remains unidentified. A junction end diverges from the germline sequence, so it may reflect a read error. The source of this sequence is a human donor in good health (CMV status not recorded). Some clones in this sample may be carry-over from other donors' samples. The gene calls are TRBV7-7 and TRBJ2-1; D perhaps matches TRBD1 (5 bases). Material: CD8+ T cells from cultured PBMCs, obtained from culture after CMV antigen stimulation. CDR3: CASSLVRRQGWNEQFF. The CDR3 DNA reads as TGTGCTAGCAGCTTAGTACGTCGGCAGGGTTGGAATGAGCAGTTCTTC. The full variable domain, completed using reference TRBV7-7 and TRBJ2-1, is GAGVSQSPRYKVTKRGQDVTLRCDPISSHATLYWYQQALGQGPEFLTYFNYEAQPDKSGLPSDRFSAERPEGSISTLTIQRTEQRDSAMYRCASSLVRRQGWNEQFFGPGTRLTVL.